This T cell receptor (beta chain) was recovered during a study of a mutant IDH1 vaccine in newly diagnosed glioma. Time point denoted: week 5, during vaccination. It was 300 ug of mutant IDH1 20-mer peptide that made up each vaccine dose, given with topical imiquimod. Clones were sequenced by immunoSEQ multiplex PCR, and TCRdb holds only the in-frame ones, with some missing. The profile shows nearly 55,000 clones, about 80% of them singletons. This clone was found once. The antigen is not known. The receptor was isolated from a man aged 25 to 40 with glioma. Sequences were derived from PBMCs, sampled from a glioma patient whose treatment included an IDH1 peptide vaccine.

For the CDR3, the DNA is TGTGCCAGCCGAACAGGGGAGGTTAATGGCTACACCTTC. Translation gives CASRTGEVNGYTF. This chain links TRBV28 with TRBJ1-2, with 7 bases lining up with TRBD1. The CDR3 runs to 13 residues. Germline CDR1 MDHEN, CDR2 SYDVKM. The J segment lost 6 bases and the V segment lost 8 bases, leaving 9 bases of the junction unmatched.